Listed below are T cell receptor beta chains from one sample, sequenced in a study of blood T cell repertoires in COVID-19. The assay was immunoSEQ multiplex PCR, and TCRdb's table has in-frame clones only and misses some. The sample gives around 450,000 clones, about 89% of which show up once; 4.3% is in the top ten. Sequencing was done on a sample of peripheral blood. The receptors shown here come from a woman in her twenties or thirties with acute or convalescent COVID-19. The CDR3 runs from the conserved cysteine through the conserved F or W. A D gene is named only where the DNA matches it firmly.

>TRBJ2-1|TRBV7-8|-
CASSFAGLSYNEQFF
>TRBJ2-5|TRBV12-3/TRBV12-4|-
CASSLVVGETQYF
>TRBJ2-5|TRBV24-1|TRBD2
CATSPSGGALEVKTQYF
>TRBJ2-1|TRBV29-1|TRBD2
CSVEWLAGGSEQFF
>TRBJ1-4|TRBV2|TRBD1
CASRRTGESEKLFF
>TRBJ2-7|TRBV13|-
CASSFGGGEQYF
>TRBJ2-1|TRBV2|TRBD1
CASLKDRWGDNEQFF
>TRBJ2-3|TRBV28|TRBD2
CASTLGAGGHRTDTQYF
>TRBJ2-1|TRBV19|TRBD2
CASSIGLAGGYNEQFF
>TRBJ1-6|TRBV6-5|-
CASSGTRGNSPLHF
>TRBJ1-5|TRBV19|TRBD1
CASSMRLWETGAQPQHF
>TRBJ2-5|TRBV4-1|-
CASSHDYGQLQETQYF
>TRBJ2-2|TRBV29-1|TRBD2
CSVEIAGDYTGELFF
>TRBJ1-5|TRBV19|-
CASSQKVGNQPQHF
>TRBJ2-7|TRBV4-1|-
CASRERMTSYEQYF
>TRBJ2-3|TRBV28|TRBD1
CASRPTGVGPGTQYF
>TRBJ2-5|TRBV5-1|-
CAASRGPEETQYF
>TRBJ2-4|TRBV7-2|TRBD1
CASSFSGGAANIQYF
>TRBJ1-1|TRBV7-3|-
CASSFQGNTEAFF
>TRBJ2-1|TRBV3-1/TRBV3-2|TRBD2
CASSGHGTSGGLDVDEQFF
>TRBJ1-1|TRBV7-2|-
CASNKDSSYTEAFF
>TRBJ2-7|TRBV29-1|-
CSVEDPVRSYEQYF
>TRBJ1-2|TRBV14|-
CASSQSYNYGYTF
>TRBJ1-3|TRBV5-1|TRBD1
CASRPTGGGNTIYF
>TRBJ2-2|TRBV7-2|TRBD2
CASSSQLQRGGGGELFF
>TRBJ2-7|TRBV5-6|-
CASSSSLAGEQYF
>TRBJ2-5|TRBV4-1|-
CASSQDLASQETQYF
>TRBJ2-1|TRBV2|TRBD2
CASRALAGDAEQFF
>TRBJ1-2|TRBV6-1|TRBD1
CASSESPGRARGHYGYTF
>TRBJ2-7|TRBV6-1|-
CASSEGLVGALEQYF
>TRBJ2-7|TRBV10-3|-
CAIRGDFRASYEQYF
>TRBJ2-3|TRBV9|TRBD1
CASSVVGHGQGDTDTQYF
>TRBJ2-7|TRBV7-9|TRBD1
CASSPQGAGTYEQYF
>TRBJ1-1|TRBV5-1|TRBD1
CASSYQGVTEAFF
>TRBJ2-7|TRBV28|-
CASTAGRISEQYF
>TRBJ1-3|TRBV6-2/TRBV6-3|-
CASSYAARSGNTIYF
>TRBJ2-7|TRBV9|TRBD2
CASSEGSGDYEQYF
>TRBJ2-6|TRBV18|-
CASSPAGNANVLTF
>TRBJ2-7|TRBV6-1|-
CASSELGGSYEQYF
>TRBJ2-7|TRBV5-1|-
CASSFAQVGGEQYF
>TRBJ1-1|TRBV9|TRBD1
CASSVLQGMNTEAFF
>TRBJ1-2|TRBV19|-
CASNRGDAGGMDTF
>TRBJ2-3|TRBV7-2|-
CASSPGYYQVSTDTQYF
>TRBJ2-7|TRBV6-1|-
CASSEANRYEQYF
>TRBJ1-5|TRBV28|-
CASSFVQGRKGNQPQHF
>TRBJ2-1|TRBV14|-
CASSPSLREQFF
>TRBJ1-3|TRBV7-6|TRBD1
CASSLGQGPGNTIYF
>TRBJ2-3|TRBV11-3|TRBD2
CASSLGGLAATDTQYF
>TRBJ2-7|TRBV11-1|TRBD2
CASSPRRGSSYEQYF
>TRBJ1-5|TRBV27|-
CASSAGTPLQPQHF
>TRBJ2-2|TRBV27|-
CASSLDSTRTGELFF
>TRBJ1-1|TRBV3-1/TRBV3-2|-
CASSQGNTEAFF
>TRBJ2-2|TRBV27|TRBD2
CASKRGFTGELFF
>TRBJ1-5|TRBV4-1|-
CASSASGISNQPQHF
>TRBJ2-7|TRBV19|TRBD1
CASSIKSGTAYEQYF